This T cell receptor (beta chain) was sequenced in a study of shared clonotypes between healthy human individuals. Study-wide results and limits: Non-shared clonotypes were found to have lower generation probabilities than the clonotypes that were shared by all four of the sorted-subset donors. Relative to memory subsets, naive subsets generally showed larger estimated richness.

The repertoire was sequenced with immunoSEQ multiplex PCR; TCRdb's copy has only in-frame clones and lacks some. Among a few million clones listed, approximately 92% were seen once. Details on this clone: Its cognate antigen is unknown.

Donors were Caucasian adults residing in Nashville, Tennessee, USA. The sequence derives from a man younger than 35 in good health. Sequencing was carried out using naive CD4+ T cells sorted from blood. Specified subset: CD45RA+ positively selected.

Here the CDR3 DNA reads TGTGCCAGTAGTGAGACAGGGGCACTCTACGAGCAGTACTTC. It encodes CASSETGALYEQYF. This sequence joins TRBV19 and TRBJ2-7; 8 nucleotides match TRBD1. Germline V gene sequence: CDR1 LNHDA, CDR2 SQIVND (reference sequence). V dropped 5 bases and J dropped 3; count of bases not matched to a gene: 6. The CDR3 has 14 residues.